Listed below are T cell receptor beta chains from one sample, sequenced in a study of T cells in Graves' hyperthyroidism and ophthalmopathy. TCRdb used MiXCR to reprocess the multiplex PCR reads, holding one entry per CDR3 protein. The sample records fewer than 250,000 distinct CDR3 sequences, about 15% being singletons. The sequenced sample consisted of blood. These TCRs come from a man aged 50 to 59 with Graves' hyperthyroidism. CDR3s include the opening cysteine and the closing phenylalanine or tryptophan. D genes are given only for firm matches. The size entry is marked missing in some rows and otherwise reads once, few, many or a size class.

TRBV12-5	many	.	TRBJ2-1	CASGSLRYSYNEQFF	TGTGCTAGTGGTTCTCTCCGATACTCCTACAATGAGCAGTTCTTC
TRBV10-3	few	.	TRBJ1-1	CATWTGGTEAFF	TGTGCCACCTGGACGGGTGGGACTGAAGCTTTCTTT
TRBV28	.	.	TRBJ1-1	CASSPLGGGTEAFF	TGTGCCAGCAGTCCGCTGGGGGGGGGGACTGAAGCTTTCTTT
TRBV18	many	.	TRBJ2-5	CASSPPSGTKGGQYF	TGTGCCAGCTCACCACCGTCAGGGACCAAGGGGGGCCAGTACTTC
TRBV7-8	many	TRBD1	TRBJ2-1	CASSTRTGSHNEQFF	TGTGCCAGCAGCACTCGGACAGGGTCTCACAATGAGCAGTTCTTC
TRBV7-8	many	TRBD1	TRBJ2-3	CASSLAGQVITDTQYF	TGTGCCAGCAGCTTAGCGGGACAGGTGATCACAGATACGCAGTATTTT
TRBV29-1	many	.	TRBJ2-2	CSVFESGFEAGELFF	TGCAGCGTTTTTGAGTCAGGGTTCGAGGCCGGGGAGCTGTTTTTT
TRBV28	.	TRBD2	TRBJ2-3	CASSGSGSTTDTQYF	TGTGCCAGCAGTGGCAGCGGGAGTACAACAGATACGCAGTATTTT
TRBV20-1	.	TRBD2	TRBJ2-7	CSARDTGTSGRGSYEQYF	TGCAGTGCTAGAGACACCGGGACTAGCGGGAGAGGCTCCTACGAGCAGTACTTC
TRBV6-1	.	.	TRBJ2-3	CASKGGGTTDTQYF	TGTGCCAGCAAGGGCGGCGGGACCACAGATACGCAGTATTTT
TRBV18	many	.	TRBJ2-4	CASSNRVIQYF	TGTGCCAGCTCAAACAGGGTCATTCAGTACTTC
TRBV30	many	.	TRBJ2-3	CAWSVRGSDTQYF	TGTGCCTGGAGTGTACGTGGGAGTGACACGCAGTATTTT
TRBV29-1	many	TRBD1	TRBJ2-1	CSGRGQGARLAYNEQFF	TGCAGCGGCAGGGGACAGGGGGCCAGACTCGCCTACAATGAGCAGTTCTTC
TRBV30	.	.	TRBJ2-5	CAWSGTEQETQYF	TGTGCCTGGTCCGGGACCGAACAAGAGACCCAGTACTTC
TRBV5-1	.	.	TRBJ2-5	CASSLSVEFAGETQYF	TGCGCCAGCAGCTTGAGCGTGGAGTTTGCGGGAGAGACCCAGTACTTC
TRBV5-1	.	.	TRBJ1-5	CASSAGDRNQPQHF	TGCGCCAGCAGCGCGGGGGACCGTAATCAGCCCCAGCATTTT
TRBV11-2	many	TRBD1	TRBJ1-1	CASSITGESAAFF	TGTGCCAGCAGCATAACAGGGGAATCTGCAGCTTTCTTT
TRBV2	few	TRBD2	TRBJ2-3	CASSSSRAGGTDTQYF	TGTGCCAGCAGCTCTTCCCGGGCGGGGGGCACAGATACGCAGTATTTT
TRBV7-9	many	TRBD2	TRBJ2-5	CASSLAGGYQYF	TGTGCCAGCAGCCTCGCGGGGGGCTACCAGTACTTC
TRBV20-1	many	.	TRBJ2-1	CSARYSGGLAYNEQFF	TGCAGTGCTAGGTATAGCGGCGGCCTCGCGTACAATGAGCAGTTCTTC
TRBV28	many	.	TRBJ1-4	CASSLWRGRANEKLFF	TGTGCCAGCAGTTTATGGAGGGGGAGGGCTAATGAAAAACTGTTTTTT
TRBV4-1	.	TRBD2	TRBJ2-3	CASSQEGLAGLSDTQYF	TGCGCCAGCAGCCAAGAGGGACTAGCGGGACTGTCAGATACGCAGTATTTT
TRBV11-3	few	.	TRBJ2-2	CASSFHQGLGLFF	TGTGCCAGCAGTTTTCACCAGGGACTTGGGCTGTTTTTT
TRBV6-2/TRBV6-3	.	TRBD1	TRBJ2-2	CASSYSVGQGTGELFF	TGTGCCAGCAGTTACTCGGTCGGACAGGGGACCGGGGAGCTGTTTTTT